Listed here is a single T cell receptor beta chain. TCRdb keeps only in-frame clones here, not all; method: immunoSEQ multiplex PCR. Among about 48,000 clones listed, nearly 95% were seen once. This entry comes from a study of OX40 agonist ivuxolimab in advanced cancers. On the study more broadly: Ivuxolimab was delivered to patients intravenously every 2 weeks at doses spanning 0.01 to 10 mg/kg. Recorded diagnoses for dose-escalation patients were hepatocellular carcinoma, melanoma, renal cell or head and neck cancer.

The origin of this receptor is an adult with an advanced solid tumor such as melanoma, head and neck, liver or kidney cancer. The input for sequencing was CD4+ or CD8+ T cells sorted from blood, taken in a trial of the OX40 agonist ivuxolimab.

The CDR3 spells CASSGGQGALSSPLHF. DNA for the CDR3: TGTGCCAGCAGTGGAGGACAGGGGGCGTTGAGTTCACCCCTCCACTTT. The chain joins TRBV25-1 to TRBJ1-6; 11 nucleotides match TRBD1. CDR3 length: 16 residues. The ends lost 4 bases at V and 9 bases at J; junction bases unmatched: 8. The V gene's germline CDR1 is MGHDK and CDR2 SYGVNS.